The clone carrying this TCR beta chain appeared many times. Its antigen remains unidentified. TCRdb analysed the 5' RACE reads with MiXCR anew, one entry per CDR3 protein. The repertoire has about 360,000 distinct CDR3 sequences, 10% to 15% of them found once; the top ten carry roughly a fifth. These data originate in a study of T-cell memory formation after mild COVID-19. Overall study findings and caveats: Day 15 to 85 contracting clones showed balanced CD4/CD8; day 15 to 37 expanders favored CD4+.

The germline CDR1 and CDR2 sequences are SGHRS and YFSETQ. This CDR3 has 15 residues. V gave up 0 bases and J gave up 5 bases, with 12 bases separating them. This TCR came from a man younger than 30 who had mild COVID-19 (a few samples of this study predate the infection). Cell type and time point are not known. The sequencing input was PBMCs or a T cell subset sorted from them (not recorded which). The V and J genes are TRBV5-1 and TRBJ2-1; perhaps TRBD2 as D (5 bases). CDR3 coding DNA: TGCGCCAGCAGCTTGGCGGTCCTCGGGGACAATGAGCAGTTCTTC. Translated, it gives CASSLAVLGDNEQFF.